This TCR beta chain emerged from a study of blood T cell repertoires in COVID-19. For the study at large: Sites in the United States, Italy and Spain provided acute and convalescent COVID-19 samples. The cDNA or gDNA used as material had been derived from T cells, B-cell-depleted T cells, or PBMCs.

Followed longitudinally, the Seattle patients had been enrolled during active infection. Germline V lookup: CDR1 LNHNV, CDR2 YYDKDF (reference sequence). The CDR3 has 18 amino acids. J was trimmed by 5 bases and V by 4 bases; bases with no gene match: 14. This clone was found once. Per the original methods: The assay estimated nucleated cells by amplifying reference gene primers. Here immunoSEQ multiplex PCR was the method, and the copy in TCRdb shows in-frame clones only, minus some. V and J calls and clone size are as listed in that table; D and trimming were resolved from the DNA. The table records some 150,000 clones, less than 90% of them present only once.

This TCR came from a woman aged 55 to 70 with COVID-19, enrolled during active disease. The chain is built from TRBV15 and TRBJ2-1; TRBD2 matches at 10 bases. Sequenced material: peripheral blood. The CDR3 bases are TGTGCCACCAGCACCGGACTAGCGGCCGACCTGTTCGACAATGAGCAGTTCTTC. Protein sequence: CATSTGLAADLFDNEQFF.